This T cell receptor beta chain was recovered during a study of blood T cells in healthy people across ages. Looked up from germline, CDR1 is MNHEY and CDR2 is SVGAGI. V lost 0 bases and J lost 3, with 15 bases in between. CDR3 length equals 17 residues. This clonotype was recorded a few times. Together with a sample-barcoded 5' primer, a J-beta primer mix was included in a second PCR lasting about 7 to 12 cycles. TCRdb used MiXCR to reprocess the 5' RACE reads, holding one entry per CDR3 protein. Of some 1.5 million distinct CDR3 sequences listed, 28% are singletons. The receptor's source is a woman in her twenties or thirties in good health. The chain is built from TRBV6-5 and TRBJ2-1, with D tentatively TRBD2 (6 bases). Sequencing used blood. The CDR3 protein is CASSYSNSVADYNEQFF. The CDR3 nucleotides are TGTGCCAGCAGTTACTCGAATTCGGTAGCGGACTACAATGAGCAGTTCTTC.